These T cell receptor beta chains were read from a single sample in a study of coeliac disease. Clones were read by immunoSEQ multiplex PCR, and TCRdb kept only the in-frame ones, dropping some. The profile shows roughly 7,000 clones, 62% of them singletons. The sample consisted of lymphocytes from the gut lamina propria. The receptors stem from a man aged 60-69 years with celiac disease on a gluten-free diet. CDR3s include the opening cysteine and the closing phenylalanine or tryptophan. D genes are given only for firm matches. A clone size is listed for some rows: how often the clone was seen (once, few, many), or a class if it is expanded.

clone_size,d_call,v_call,j_call,cdr3_nt,cdr3_aa
NA,TRBD2,TRBV18,TRBJ2-5,TGTGCCAGCTCACCACGGGGGGGGTTCGGAGAGACCCAGTACTTC,CASSPRGGFGETQYF
NA,TRBD2,TRBV10-3,TRBJ2-3,TGTGCCATCGCGCCTCGGGAGGGAGATACGCAGTATTTT,CAIAPREGDTQYF
few,TRBD2,TRBV7-2,TRBJ2-5,TGTGCCAGCAGCTTAGGTGCCCTAGCGGTCCAAGAGACCCAGTACTTC,CASSLGALAVQETQYF
NA,NA,TRBV6-4,TRBJ1-1,TGTGCCAGCAGTCACAGGGAAAACACTGAAGCTTTCTTT,CASSHRENTEAFF
NA,TRBD1,TRBV5-1,TRBJ1-1,TGCGCCAGTACTACCGGGACAGTCAACACTGAAGCTTTCTTT,CASTTGTVNTEAFF
medium-sized,TRBD1,TRBV7-6,TRBJ2-3,TGTGCCAGCAGCCGAAGGACAGGGCCAGATACGCAGTATTTT,CASSRRTGPDTQYF
NA,NA,TRBV6-1,TRBJ1-1,TGTGCCAGCAGTGAAGCAGGGGGACGGACTGAAGCTTTCTTT,CASSEAGGRTEAFF
NA,TRBD1,TRBV2,TRBJ2-1,TGTGCCAGCAGTAAGGAGCCGGGACAGTCTGGTAATGAGCAGTTCTTC,CASSKEPGQSGNEQFF
NA,TRBD1,TRBV7-7,TRBJ2-5,TGTGCTAGCAGCTTCGACAGGGGGTCTGAGCAGTACTTC,CASSFDRGSEQYF
once,TRBD2,TRBV4-1,TRBJ2-1,TGCGCCAGCAGCCCGAGACTAGCGGGGCAGATACATGAGCAGTTCTTC,CASSPRLAGQIHEQFF
NA,NA,TRBV19,TRBJ1-1,TGTGCCAGTAGTATAGCTTTTATGAACACTGAAGCTTTCTTT,CASSIAFMNTEAFF
NA,TRBD1,TRBV7-2,TRBJ1-2,TGTGCCAGCAGCTTAGTCCAGGGGGCCGGAGGCTACACCTTC,CASSLVQGAGGYTF
NA,NA,TRBV4-1,TRBJ2-7,TGCGCCAGCAGCCTTCAAGTAGACTACGAGCAGTACTTC,CASSLQVDYEQYF
NA,NA,TRBV28,TRBJ2-1,TGTGCCAGCAGTTTCCGGACACCCAACAATGAGCAGTTCTTC,CASSFRTPNNEQFF
NA,NA,TRBV14,TRBJ1-4,TGTGCCAGCAGCCCTTTCCAATCCCGGGAAAAACTGTTTTTT,CASSPFQSREKLFF
NA,NA,TRBV5-1,TRBJ2-7,TGCGCCAGCAGCCCTGCGGACTACGAGCAGTACTTC,CASSPADYEQYF
once,TRBD1,TRBV2,TRBJ1-4,TGTGCCAGCAGCGCAAGACCAGGGGGCGCGGGTGAAAAACTGTTTTTT,CASSARPGGAGEKLFF
NA,NA,TRBV5-1,TRBJ1-6,TGCGCCAGCAGCCCTGCCGGGGGGGCGGATTCACCCCTCCACTTT,CASSPAGGADSPLHF
NA,TRBD2,TRBV11-2,TRBJ2-1,TGTGCCAGCAGCTCAACTAGCGGGGGGGTATTTGACAATGAGCAGTTCTTC,CASSSTSGGVFDNEQFF
once,NA,TRBV7-8,TRBJ1-1,TGTGCCAGCAGCTTATTTCACAGACAGGACACTGAAGCCTTCTTT,CASSLFHRQDTEAFF
NA,NA,TRBV10-3,TRBJ2-1,TGTGCCATCAGTACAGGGCCTGAGCAGTTCTTC,CAISTGPEQFF
NA,NA,TRBV5-1,TRBJ2-1,TGCGCCAGCAGCTTCTATCAGGGGAGTGAGCAGTTCTTC,CASSFYQGSEQFF
NA,TRBD2,TRBV5-1,TRBJ2-5,TGCGCCAGCAGCCCCTCTCGGAGCGGGGGGGCTCAAGAGACCCAGTACTTC,CASSPSRSGGAQETQYF
NA,NA,TRBV5-4,TRBJ2-5,TGTGCCAGCAGCCTGGGGGCGGGGGAGACCCAGTACTTC,CASSLGAGETQYF
NA,TRBD2,TRBV7-8,TRBJ2-7,TGTGCCAGCAGCTTGACTAGCGGGGGTGTTGACGAGCAGTACTTC,CASSLTSGGVDEQYF
NA,TRBD1,TRBV5-1,TRBJ1-2,TGCGCCAGCAGCCAAACAGGGGGGAGTAACTATGGCTACACCTTC,CASSQTGGSNYGYTF
NA,NA,TRBV29-1,TRBJ2-3,TGCAGCGTTGGGGGCTTCGACACAGATACGCAGTATTTT,CSVGGFDTDTQYF
few,NA,TRBV15,TRBJ1-1,TGTGCCACCAGCAGAGATCGGGGAGGCCTGAACACTGAAGCTTTCTTT,CATSRDRGGLNTEAFF
few,TRBD2,TRBV5-1,TRBJ2-5,TGCGCCAGCAGCTTGGGAACTAGCGTTTACCAAGAGACCCAGTACTTC,CASSLGTSVYQETQYF
NA,NA,TRBV30,TRBJ1-4,TGTGCCTGGAGCTCCGGGGGAAAACTGTTTTTT,CAWSSGGKLFF
NA,NA,TRBV20-1,TRBJ2-3,TGCAGGGGGGCGACGCCAGATACGCAGTATTTT,CRGATPDTQYF
large,NA,TRBV5-6,TRBJ1-3,TGTGCCAGCAGCTTAGGTCAGGTTGGAAACACCATATATTTT,CASSLGQVGNTIYF
NA,TRBD2,TRBV5-5,TRBJ2-7,TGTGCCAGCAGCTTGGCGGGGGGTTCCTACGAGCAGTACTTC,CASSLAGGSYEQYF
medium-sized,TRBD2,TRBV28,TRBJ2-3,TGTGCCAGCACCTTACTTAGCGGGGGGCCATCAGATACGCAGTATTTT,CASTLLSGGPSDTQYF
once,NA,TRBV6-1,TRBJ1-5,TGTGCCATAGCCCAGGGAGGGAGTCAGCCCCAGCATTTT,CAIAQGGSQPQHF
NA,NA,TRBV6-6,TRBJ1-5,TGTGCCAGCAGTTACAGGGGTGTCAATCAGCCCCAGCATTTT,CASSYRGVNQPQHF
NA,NA,TRBV30,TRBJ1-2,TGTGCCTGGATGATGCAGGGGAGTAGGAGATATGGCTACACCTTC,CAWMMQGSRRYGYTF
NA,NA,TRBV7-4,TRBJ1-1,TGTGCCAGCACCGGACTGTCGAACACTGAAGCTTTCTTT,CASTGLSNTEAFF
once,TRBD1,TRBV28,TRBJ2-7,TGTGCCAGCAGTACCCGACAGGGGTCCCACGAGCAGTACTTC,CASSTRQGSHEQYF